Shown below are 20 T cell receptor beta chains from a single sample sequenced in a study of cytomegalovirus exposure and HLA in healthy donors. The PCR ran on 60 Vbeta and 13 Jbeta primers. Profiling relied on immunoSEQ multiplex PCR, and the TCRdb table lists in-frame clones only, not all of them. The sample has 120,000 to 150,000 clones, approximately 78% seen once. Sequences were obtained from PBMCs. The receptors shown here come from a middle-aged woman in good health and CMV-seropositive.

At least ten counts were recorded for this clone. The chain employs TRBV2 and TRBJ1-1, with 7 bases identical to TRBD1. Unmatched junction bases numbered 9, after V lost 5 bases and J lost 0 bases. Germline lookup yields CDR1 SNHLY and CDR2 FYNNEI. CDR3 length: 16 amino acids. CDR3 sequence reads: CASSIRTGQMNTEAFF. As DNA, the CDR3 is TGTGCCAGCAGTATAAGGACAGGCCAAATGAACACTGAAGCTTTCTTT.

This sequence joins TRBV5-1 and TRBJ1-3; 11 bases align to TRBD1. This CDR3 has 16 residues. With V trimmed by 4 bases and J by 1 base, 4 bases remained unmatched. The germline V gene has CDR1 SGHRS and CDR2 YFSETQ. This CDR3 is CASSRDRGTSGNTIYF. DNA of the CDR3: TGCGCCAGCAGCCGGGACAGGGGGACGTCTGGAAACACCATATATTTT.

The genes are TRBV4-3 and TRBJ2-5; maybe TRBD2 (7 bases). The V gene's germline CDR1 is LGHNA and CDR2 YSLEER. V lost 0 bases to trimming and J lost 5 bases, with 16 bases between them. The CDR3 is 16 amino acids. CDR3 nucleotides: TGCGCCAGCAGCCAAGATCAGGGGACTACGTGGGAGACCCAGTACTTC. Its translation is CASSQDQGTTWETQYF.

The DNA for the CDR3 is TGTGCCAGCAGCGCAGCGGGGGGGGCCTACGAGCAGTACTTC. Translating gives CASSAAGGAYEQYF. The rearrangement uses TRBV9 and TRBJ2-7, with TRBD2 matching 10 bases. CDR1 and CDR2 from the germline V gene are SGDLS and YYNGEE. With 3 bases clipped from V and 2 bases from J, the junction kept 2 bases outside the gene matches. The length of the CDR3 is 14 residues.

As regards this clone: Mismatch with germline at one junction end may stem from a read error. The rearrangement links TRBV7-9 to TRBJ2-5, with 8 bases identical to TRBD1. Per germline, CDR1 SEHNR and CDR2 FQNEAQ (reference sequence). The CDR3 extends over 15 amino acids. In DNA form, the CDR3 reads TGTTCCAGCAGCTTATTGACAGGGGCGCAAGAGACCCAGTACTTC. It yields the protein CSSSLLTGAQETQYF.

This clone has just one count. The chain has TRBV27 and TRBJ2-7; 9 bases fit TRBD2. V gave up 3 bases and J gave up 4 bases; unmatched junction bases: 10. CDR1 is MNHEY, CDR2 SMNVEV, per germline (reference sequence). This CDR3 comprises 16 residues. The CDR3 bases are TGTGCCAGCAGTTTGCTCGTTAGCGGGAGTAAGTACGAGCAGTACTTC. Its protein product is CASSLLVSGSKYEQYF.

This chain joins TRBV18 and TRBJ2-1; weak D call: TRBD2 (5 bases). Germline lookup yields CDR1 KGHSH and CDR2 LQKENI. The CDR3 is 15 amino acids. The germline V and J ends were trimmed by 3 bases and 1 base, with 10 bases remaining between them. Here the CDR3 reads CASSPTRGSYNEQFF. The CDR3 bases are TGTGCCAGCTCACCTACTAGAGGGTCCTACAATGAGCAGTTCTTC. The variable domain in full, with the rest retrieved from reference TRBV18 and TRBJ2-1, is NAGVMQNPRHLVRRRGQEARLRCSPMKGHSHVYWYRQLPEEGLKFMVYLQKENIIDESGMPKERFSAEFPKEGPSILRIQQVVRGDSAAYFCASSPTRGSYNEQFFGPGTRLTVL.

V gene TRBV12-5 combines with J gene TRBJ1-5; 7 nucleotides agree with TRBD1. The CDR3 has 14 amino acids. V was clipped by 1 base and J by 4 bases; unmatched bases: 1. The V gene's germline CDR1 is LGHNT and CDR2 FRNRAP. The CDR3 region is CASGLGDSNQPQHF. The CDR3 coding sequence is TGTGCTAGTGGTTTGGGGGACAGTAATCAGCCCCAGCATTTT.

The table lists this clone with a count of one. The CDR3: CSADGTRIQFF. CDR3 bases: TGCAGTGCTGACGGGACTAGAATCCAGTTCTTC. The genes are TRBV20-1 and TRBJ2-1; 8 bases agree with TRBD2. Germline-derived CDR1 and CDR2 are DFQATT and SNEGSKA (reference sequence). This CDR3 has 11 amino acids. The ends lost 5 bases at V and 13 bases at J; junction bases unmatched: 7.

This chain joins TRBV6-1 and TRBJ2-7, with 8 positions matching TRBD2. Losses at the gene ends were 6 bases for V and 3 bases for J; bases not matched to a gene: 7. Germline CDR1 MNHNS, CDR2 SASEGT. The length of the CDR3 is 14 residues. The DNA for the CDR3 is TGTGCCAGCAGCGCCTTAGCGGGGAACTACGAGCAGTACTTC. It translates to CASSALAGNYEQYF.

Comments on this clone: Other DNA sequences in this specimen translate into the identical CDR3. V and J are TRBV7-6 and TRBJ2-5, with a weak D call TRBD2 (6 bases). The germline gives CDR1 SGHVS, CDR2 FNYEAQ. This CDR3 comprises 14 residues. V was pared by 1 base and J by 1 base, with 7 bases between. The CDR3 loop reads CASSLVGGQETQYF. CDR3 DNA sequence: TGTGCCAGCAGCTTAGTCGGGGGCCAAGAGACCCAGTACTTC.

The chain carries TRBV5-1 and TRBJ1-2, with TRBD1 identical over 7 bases. V shed 4 bases and J 6 bases; nucleotides not matched to a gene: 6. The CDR3 consists of 13 residues. In germline, CDR1 is SGHRS, CDR2 YFSETQ. CDR3 residues: CASSPGTANGYTF. As DNA, the CDR3 is TGCGCCAGCAGCCCTGGGACAGCTAATGGCTACACCTTC.

The rearrangement uses TRBV29-1 and TRBJ2-7; the D gene is possibly TRBD1 (6 bases). Germline CDR1 is SQVTM and CDR2 is ANQGSEA. The ends were cut back, 6 bases at V and 4 bases at J, with 16 bases in the middle. The CDR3 totals 13 residues. The CDR3 protein is CSVIGDTGYEQYF. DNA of the CDR3: TGCAGCGTCATAGGAGATACAGGGTACGAGCAGTACTTC.

A few counts support this clone. V is TRBV9 and J is TRBJ2-3; 9 nucleotides align to TRBD2. CDR3 size: 17 residues. From germline, CDR1 is SGDLS and CDR2 YYNGEE. V lost 3 bases, J lost 6 bases, and 14 bases stayed unmatched. The CDR3 protein is CASSAPSGGGDFDTQYF. CDR3 bases: TGTGCCAGCAGCGCCCCCTCTGGCGGGGGGGACTTTGATACGCAGTATTTT. Variable domain in full (rest from reference TRBV9 and TRBJ2-3): DSGVTQTPKHLITATGQRVTLRCSPRSGDLSVYWYQQSLDQGLQFLIQYYNGEERAKGNILERFSAQQFPDLHSELNLSSLELGDSALYFCASSAPSGGGDFDTQYFGPGTRLTVL.

This clone was observed once. This chain connects TRBV18 to TRBJ2-2; D possibly corresponds to TRBD1 (6 bases). CDR3 length: 16 amino acids. V was trimmed by 1 base and J by 5 bases, leaving 14 bases between them. Looked up from germline, CDR1 is KGHSH and CDR2 is LQKENI. As DNA, the CDR3 is TGTGCCAGCTCACCACAAACCGGGACACCAACCGGGGAGCTGTTTTTT. Protein product: CASSPQTGTPTGELFF.

The CDR3 DNA is TGTGCCAGCAGCGTTGCGGGGAAAGAGACCCAGTACTTC. Protein: CASSVAGKETQYF. The chain joins TRBV5-4 to TRBJ2-5; TRBD2 might be the D (6 bases). V lost 4 bases to trimming and J lost 3 bases, with 10 bases between them. There are 13 residues in the CDR3. Germline lookup yields CDR1 SGHNT and CDR2 YYREEE (reference sequence). Full variable domain (rest looked up from reference TRBV5-4 and TRBJ2-5): ETGVTQSPTHLIKTRGQQVTLRCSSQSGHNTVSWYQQALGQGPQFIFQYYREEENGRGNFPPRFSGLQFPNYSSELNVNALELDDSALYLCASSVAGKETQYFGPGTRLLVL.

This chain connects TRBV19 to TRBJ2-7; D gene unclear. The germline V gene has CDR1 LNHDA and CDR2 SQIVND (reference sequence). The CDR3 loop spans 13 amino acids. V lost 0 bases and J 2 bases, leaving 5 bases between the germline ends. CDR3 DNA sequence: TGTGCCAGTAGTATAGATCCCACCTACGAGCAGTACTTC. As protein: CASSIDPTYEQYF.

This sequence joins TRBV6-5 and TRBJ1-1; possibly TRBD1 for D (6 bases). CDR1 MNHEY and CDR2 SVGAGI come from the germline V gene. V dropped 6 bases and J dropped 2 bases, with 13 bases sitting between them. The CDR3 consists of 14 residues. CDR3 nucleotide sequence: TGTGCCAGCAGCCAGAGGACAGAAAACACTGAAGCTTTCTTT. Translation gives CASSQRTENTEAFF.

The chain is built from TRBV25-1 and TRBJ1-4; 8 bases fit TRBD1. The CDR3 loop spans 14 amino acids. With V trimmed by 2 bases and J by 11 bases, 7 bases remained unmatched. Germline loops: CDR1 MGHDK, CDR2 SYGVNS. For the CDR3, the DNA is TGTGCCAGCAGTGAAGACAGGGGAGTCGGCAAACTGTTTTTT. As protein: CASSEDRGVGKLFF. The full variable domain, completed using reference TRBV25-1 and TRBJ1-4, is EADIYQTPRYLVIGTGKKITLECSQTMGHDKMYWYQQDPGMELHLIHYSYGVNSTEKGDLSSESTVSRIRTEHFPLTLESARPSHTSQYLCASSEDRGVGKLFFGSGTQLSVL.

This clone was found a few times. CDR3 in amino acids: CASSQVAANTEAFF. The CDR3 nucleotides read TGCGCCAGCAGCCAAGTGGCCGCGAACACTGAAGCTTTCTTT. The chain uses TRBV4-3 and TRBJ1-1; D is undetermined. Trimming removed 1 base from V and 1 base from J, with 7 bases in between. Germline V lookup: CDR1 LGHNA, CDR2 YSLEER. This CDR3 is 14 amino acids long.